A single sample gave rise to the 3 T cell receptor beta chains below, sequenced in a study of T cell responses to AZD1222 COVID-19 vaccine. Clones were sequenced by immunoSEQ multiplex PCR, and TCRdb holds only the in-frame ones, with some missing. This sample carries approximately 160,000 clones, approximately 86% of them seen once, and the ten largest clones take 2.6%. Here the sequenced sample was peripheral blood, taken on day 0 of AZD1222 vaccination. The receptors stem from an adult in good health.

V is TRBV18 and J is TRBJ2-3; 10 nucleotides align to TRBD2. Germline assignment: CDR1 KGHSH and CDR2 LQKENI. There are 16 residues in the CDR3. Unmatched junction bases numbered 4, after V lost 2 bases and J lost 2 bases. The DNA of the CDR3 is TGTGCCAGCTCACCAAGCCTAGCGGGAGTCACAGATACGCAGTATTTT. Its protein product is CASSPSLAGVTDTQYF.

The rearrangement links TRBV2 to TRBJ2-7, with D possibly being TRBD2 (6 bases). Germline-derived CDR1 and CDR2 are SNHLY and FYNNEI. The CDR3 sequence is 15 residues long. The ends were cut back, 4 bases at V and 6 bases at J, with 19 bases in the middle. CDR3 residues: CASSAPRDFHAEQYF. The CDR3 coding sequence is TGTGCCAGCAGTGCCCCCCGGGACTTCCATGCCGAGCAGTACTTC.

V gene TRBV11-2 combines with J gene TRBJ1-2; 7 bases match TRBD1. There are 18 residues in the CDR3. The V gene end was trimmed by 2 bases and the J gene end by 5 bases; junction bases not matched to a gene: 17. Germline assignment: CDR1 SGHAT and CDR2 FQNNGV. The CDR3 region is CASSLSMGINRGEYGYTF. The CDR3 region has the DNA TGTGCCAGCAGCTTATCCATGGGTATTAACAGGGGAGAGTATGGCTACACCTTC.